The 4 T cell receptor beta chains reported below all come from one sample, sequenced in a study of human T cells and chemical hapten exposure. The sample's time point: patch test 3, about 24 weeks after DPC sensitization. Treatment given: therapeutic diphenylcyclopropenone sensitization with weekly scalp DPC. TCRdb reanalysed the RACE reads using MiXCR and keeps one entry per CDR3 protein. This table holds about 97,000 distinct CDR3 sequences, 25% to 35% found once. The sequences come from whole blood, collected in connection with sensitization to the hapten diphenylcyclopropenone (DPC). These receptors were taken from a middle-aged man with alopecia areata. Some clones in this sample may be carry-over from other donors' samples.

This clonotype was recorded a few times. The rearrangement links TRBV5-1 to TRBJ2-3; D not certain. Trimming removed 1 base at V and 0 bases at J, with 6 bases between. The CDR3 has 14 amino acids. Looked up from germline, CDR1 is SGHRS and CDR2 is YFSETQ. The CDR3 bases are TGCGCCAGCAGCTTGCCACTCAGCACAGATACGCAGTATTTT. It translates to CASSLPLSTDTQYF. The variable domain in full, with the rest retrieved from reference TRBV5-1 and TRBJ2-3, is KAGVTQTPRYLIKTRGQQVTLSCSPISGHRSVSWYQQTPGQGLQFLFEYFSETQRNKGNFPGRFSGRQFSNSRSEMNVSTLELGDSALYLCASSLPLSTDTQYFGPGTRLTVL.

The chain has TRBV28 and TRBJ2-2; 9 nucleotides line up with TRBD1. The CDR3 contains 16 residues. With V trimmed by 5 bases and J by 3 bases, 7 bases remained unmatched. Germline V gives CDR1 MDHEN, CDR2 SYDVKM. CDR3 coding DNA: TGTGCCAGCAGTCAAACAGGGGGCCCGGACACCGGGGAGCTGTTTTTT. Protein product: CASSQTGGPDTGELFF.

This clonotype was counted only a few times. The chain combines TRBV29-1 with TRBJ2-2, with TRBD1 identical over 7 bases. The CDR3 is made up of 15 amino acids. Trimming removed 6 bases from V and 0 bases from J; junction bases left unmatched: 7. Germline-derived CDR1 and CDR2 are SQVTM and ANQGSEA. CDR3 coding DNA: TGCAGCGTCCGAATGACAGGGACGAACACCGGGGAGCTGTTTTTT. It is translated as CSVRMTGTNTGELFF.

The J gene is TRBJ1-2, the V gene TRBV29-1; D may be TRBD1 (5 bases). The CDR3 length is 12 residues. Trimming took off 0 bases at V and 8 bases at J, with 10 bases between the two ends. Germline V gene sequence: CDR1 SQVTM, CDR2 ANQGSEA. The CDR3 sequence: CSVEDGGLGYTF. CDR3 nucleotides: TGCAGCGTTGAAGATGGGGGACTGGGCTACACCTTC.